The 21 T cell receptor beta chains below come from one sample, sequenced in a study of tumor-infiltrating lymphocytes in primary liver carcinoma. Starting from approximately 470 ng of total RNA, TCR beta cDNA was produced with a primer in the constant region. Modified slightly, ARM-PCR produced TCR beta libraries over three nested multiplex PCR rounds. Running around 10 cycles apiece, the first two PCR rounds relied on TRBV1-TRBV30 forward primers together with a C-beta reverse primer. TCRdb re-derived calls from the multiplex PCR reads in MiXCR, one entry per CDR3 protein. The table includes fewer than 85,000 distinct CDR3 sequences, roughly 72% detected once. Co-extracting RNA and DNA was done with about 20-34 mg of unsorted bulk tissue as input. What was sequenced was tumor-adjacent normal liver tissue. These receptor sequences come from a man in his forties with primary liver carcinoma and hepatitis B virus infection.

At least ten counts were recorded for this clonotype. This sequence joins TRBV6-5 and TRBJ1-2, with 11 bases matching TRBD1. This CDR3 has 17 amino acids. Losses at the gene ends were 7 bases for V and 4 bases for J; bases not matched to a gene: 14. The germline V gene encodes CDR1 MNHEY and CDR2 SVGAGI. The DNA for the CDR3 is TGTGCCAGCAAGGGGGGACAGGGGGATCGATTCGGCTATGGCTACACCTTC. Protein: CASKGGQGDRFGYGYTF.

The sample holds one count of this clonotype. Mismatch with germline at one junction end may stem from a read error. The rearrangement links TRBV4-2 to TRBJ2-3, with D maybe TRBD2 (6 bases). The CDR3 runs to 16 residues. Germline-derived CDR1 and CDR2 are LGHNA and YNFKEQ. CDR3 in DNA: TGTGCCGGCAGCCAACGGGGGAGGTCTTTCGTTGATACGCAGTATTTT. This encodes CAGSQRGRSFVDTQYF.

Comments on this clonotype: A much bigger clone sits one base away, suggesting this may be a read error. The chain joins TRBV29-1 to TRBJ1-5, with TRBD1 identical over 7 bases. The germline V gene encodes CDR1 SQVTM and CDR2 ANQGSEA. V gave up 4 bases and J gave up 2 bases; unmatched junction bases: 2. This CDR3 has 13 amino acids. CDR3 DNA: TGCAGCGTTGGAACAGGGGGCAATCAGCCCCAGCATTTT. It encodes CSVGTGGNQPQHF.

This clonotype was counted once. The junction departs from the called germline gene at one end, perhaps through a read error. This chain joins TRBV7-8 and TRBJ2-1; maybe TRBD2 (5 bases). The CDR3 is 18 amino acids. Per the germline V gene, CDR1 is SGHVS and CDR2 is FQNEAQ. The DNA of the CDR3 is TGTACCAGCAGCCAGCTTGGAGGCTCAGCAGTCTCATACAATGAGCAGTTCTTC. Amino acids: CTSSQLGGSAVSYNEQFF.

This chain joins TRBV11-2 and TRBJ2-5, with 12 positions matching TRBD1. Germline loops: CDR1 SGHAT, CDR2 FQNNGV. There are 16 residues in the CDR3. With 5 bases clipped from V and 4 bases from J, the junction kept 8 bases outside the gene matches. CDR3 in amino acids: CASSHAGTGGLETQYF. CDR3 nucleotides: TGTGCCAGCAGCCACGCCGGGACAGGGGGCCTAGAGACCCAGTACTTC.

A word on this clonotype: An end of the junction does not agree with germline; a read error may underlie this. The genes are TRBV28 and TRBJ2-7, with 9 bases aligning to TRBD2. This CDR3 comprises 14 residues. Germline V gives CDR1 MDHEN, CDR2 SYDVKM. CDR3 protein: CAGSPLAGIYKQYF. The CDR3 bases are TGTGCCGGCAGTCCGCTAGCGGGGATCTACAAGCAGTACTTC.

With respect to this clonotype: Its ends do not fully match the called genes, so a read error is possible. The rearrangement joins TRBV11-2 to TRBJ2-1; TRBD2 is a possible D gene (6 bases). Per the germline V gene, CDR1 is SGHAT and CDR2 is FQNNGV. The CDR3 extends over 16 amino acids. CDR3 in amino acids: CASIMGVGGYYNEQFF. In DNA form, the CDR3 reads TGTGCAAGCATCATGGGTGTGGGGGGATACTACAATGAGCAGTTCTTC. The full variable domain, rest sourced from reference TRBV11-2 and TRBJ2-1, is EAGVAQSPRYKIIEKRQSVAFWCNPISGHATLYWYQQILGQGPKLLIQFQNNGVVDDSQLPKDRFSAERLKGVDSTLKIQPAKLEDSAVYLCASIMGVGGYYNEQFFGPGTRLTVL.

This clonotype has at least ten counts. V and J are TRBV12-3 or TRBV12-4 and TRBJ2-2; 9 bases map to TRBD2. V shed 7 bases and J 1 base; nucleotides not matched to a gene: 4. The CDR3 is 15 amino acids. In nucleotides, the CDR3 is TGTGCCAGCACCCTGACTAGCGGGAACACCGGGGAGCTGTTTTTT. It codes for CASTLTSGNTGELFF.

The chain joins TRBV4-2 to TRBJ2-7; 7 nucleotides line up with TRBD2. Looked up from germline, CDR1 is LGHNA and CDR2 is YNFKEQ. This CDR3 comprises 16 residues. The junction had 16 bases not matched to a gene; V was cut back by 4 bases and J by 7 bases. CDR3 bases: TGTGCCAGCAGCCTGTCCTATGGGAGGGGCACGAGAGAGCAGTACTTC. This translates into CASSLSYGRGTREQYF.

This clonotype was seen ten or more times. The gene calls are TRBV6-1 and TRBJ2-2; 10 bases fit TRBD1. The length of the CDR3 is 15 residues. J lost 6 bases, V lost 6 bases, and 7 bases had no gene match. Germline assignment: CDR1 MNHNS and CDR2 SASEGT. CDR3 loop: CASRTGGGGAGELFF. The CDR3, as DNA: TGTGCCAGCAGGACAGGGGGCGGAGGAGCCGGGGAGCTGTTTTTT.

Points on this clonotype: Its ends do not fully match the called genes, so a read error is possible. The rearrangement joins TRBV6-2 or TRBV6-3 to TRBJ2-1; TRBD2 matches 8 bases. CDR1 is MNHEY and CDR2 is SVGEGT in the germline V gene. The CDR3 extends over 19 amino acids. The CDR3 DNA reads TGTGCCATCAGTCCCCTCGGACTAACGGGAGGGCCGGCCTACAATGAGCAGTTCTTC. It yields the protein CAISPLGLTGGPAYNEQFF.

This clonotype came up a few times. The rearrangement links TRBV6-1 to TRBJ1-5, with a possible D match to TRBD1 (5 bases). Germline V gene sequence: CDR1 MNHNS, CDR2 SASEGT. V lost 4 bases, J lost 4 bases, and 8 bases lay in between. This CDR3 contains 13 residues. For the CDR3, the DNA is TGTGCCAGCAGTGCTGGGGGTAATCAGCCCCAGCATTTT. Amino acid sequence: CASSAGGNQPQHF.

This chain links TRBV7-8 with TRBJ2-1; D is uncertain. Germline lookup yields CDR1 SGHVS and CDR2 FQNEAQ. This CDR3 is built from 16 residues. The V end lost 4 bases, the J end lost 13 bases, and 26 bases lay between the germline ends. This CDR3 is CASSSDFGDTYNEQFF. CDR3 in DNA: TGTGCCAGCAGCTCTGACTTCGGCGATACCTACAACGAACAGTTCTTC.

To note about this clonotype: The CDR3 does not close with the conserved phenylalanine or tryptophan, likely indicating a read error. The rearrangement links TRBV2 to TRBJ2-1; D possibly corresponds to TRBD2 (6 bases). The CDR3 is 12 amino acids. Between the trimmed V and J ends, which lost 9 bases and 8 bases, there was a span of 14 bases. Germline lookup yields CDR1 SNHLY and CDR2 FYNNEI. In nucleotides, the CDR3 is TGTGCCAGTTCGACAAGGGAGGATGAGCAGTTCTTA. It specifies CASSTREDEQFL.

Points on this clonotype: This clone may be a read error of a much larger clone one base away. The conserved phenylalanine or tryptophan normally closing the CDR3 is absent here, so this likely arose from a read error. The rearrangement uses TRBV5-4 and TRBJ2-5; D not certain. The length of the CDR3 is 14 residues. Germline V lookup: CDR1 SGHNT, CDR2 YYREEE (reference sequence). The germline V and J ends were trimmed by 4 bases and 1 base, with 11 bases remaining between them. CDR3 in DNA: TGTGCCAGCAGCCGCACGGGTAGCCAAGAGACCCAGTACCTC. It specifies CASSRTGSQETQYL.

Ten or more counts support this clonotype. This chain links TRBV7-9 with TRBJ1-5, with 8 bases lining up with TRBD1. Germline lookup yields CDR1 SEHNR and CDR2 FQNEAQ (reference sequence). V shed 1 base and J 4 bases; nucleotides not matched to a gene: 0. This CDR3 contains 14 residues. The DNA for the CDR3 is TGTGCCAGCAGCTTAGGGACAGGGAATCAGCCCCAGCATTTT. Encoded protein: CASSLGTGNQPQHF. The full variable domain, completed using reference TRBV7-9 and TRBJ1-5, is DTGVSQNPRHKITKRGQNVTFRCDPISEHNRLYWYRQTLGQGPEFLTYFQNEAQLEKSRLLSDRFSAERPKGSFSTLEIQRTEQGDSAMYLCASSLGTGNQPQHFGDGTRLSIL.

Comment on this clonotype: One end of the junction fails to match germline, which may point to a read error. J is TRBJ2-1 and V is TRBV11-2; D gene ambiguous. CDR3 size: 19 residues. The V gene's germline CDR1 is SGHAT and CDR2 FQNNGV. The CDR3 DNA follows: TGTGCCAGCAGCCCATCTAGTGGAGCCGGCCTGAGCTCCTACAAAGAGCAGTTCTTC. This encodes CASSPSSGAGLSSYKEQFF.

The chain couples TRBV4-3 to TRBJ2-7; 7 nucleotides match TRBD1. This CDR3 region has 15 residues. The V gene's germline CDR1 is LGHNA and CDR2 YSLEER. The trim removed 1 base at V and 11 bases at J, leaving 14 bases unmatched. The DNA of the CDR3 is TGCGCCAGCAGCCAAGGTACGGGGACAGCAGACGCGGAGTACTTC. This gives the protein CASSQGTGTADAEYF.

As for this clonotype: The junction and the germline gene differ at one end; a read error may be behind it. CDR3 sequence reads: CATSDLRRDRGGNEQFF. The DNA for the CDR3 is TGTGCTACCAGTGATTTGCGCCGGGACAGGGGGGGCAATGAGCAGTTCTTC. The rearrangement uses TRBV24-1 and TRBJ2-1; 11 bases match TRBD1. Germline CDR1 and CDR2: KGHDR and SFDVKD. This CDR3 contains 17 residues.

Concerning this clonotype: Compared with germline, one end of the junction differs, possibly owing to a read error. The chain joins TRBV11-2 to TRBJ2-3; perhaps TRBD2 as D (6 bases). The germline gives CDR1 SGHAT, CDR2 FQNNGV. The CDR3 sequence is 15 residues long. The CDR3 DNA reads as TGTGCCAGCAGCTTCTACGGGGGTAGCGCGGATACGCATTATTTT. As protein: CASSFYGGSADTHYF.

This clonotype was seen just once. J is TRBJ2-1 and V is TRBV14; D might be TRBD1 (6 bases). The germline V gene encodes CDR1 SGHDN and CDR2 FVKESK. The length of the CDR3 is 16 residues. V was clipped by 7 bases and J by 4 bases, with 20 bases between them. CDR3 region: CASNPGRGQFYNEQFF. The CDR3, as DNA: TGTGCCAGCAACCCGGGCAGGGGTCAGTTTTACAATGAGCAGTTCTTC.